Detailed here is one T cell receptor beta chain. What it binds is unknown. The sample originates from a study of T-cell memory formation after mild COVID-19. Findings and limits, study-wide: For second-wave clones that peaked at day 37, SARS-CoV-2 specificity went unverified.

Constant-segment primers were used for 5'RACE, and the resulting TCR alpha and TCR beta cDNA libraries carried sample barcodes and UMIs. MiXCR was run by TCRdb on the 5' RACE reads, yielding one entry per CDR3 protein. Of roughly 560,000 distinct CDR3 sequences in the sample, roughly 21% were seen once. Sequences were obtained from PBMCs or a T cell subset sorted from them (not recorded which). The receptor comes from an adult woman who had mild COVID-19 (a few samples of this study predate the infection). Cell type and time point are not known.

The CDR3 region has the DNA TGCGCCAGCAGCCAAGGAATTGGGCTAGCGGGAGTAGAGCAGTACTTC. Protein: CASSQGIGLAGVEQYF. The chain recombines TRBV4-3 with TRBJ2-7; 10 bases map to TRBD2. Trimming took 1 base from V and 7 from J; bases not matched to a gene: 10. The CDR3 sequence is 16 residues long. CDR1 is LGHNA and CDR2 is YSLEER in the germline V gene.